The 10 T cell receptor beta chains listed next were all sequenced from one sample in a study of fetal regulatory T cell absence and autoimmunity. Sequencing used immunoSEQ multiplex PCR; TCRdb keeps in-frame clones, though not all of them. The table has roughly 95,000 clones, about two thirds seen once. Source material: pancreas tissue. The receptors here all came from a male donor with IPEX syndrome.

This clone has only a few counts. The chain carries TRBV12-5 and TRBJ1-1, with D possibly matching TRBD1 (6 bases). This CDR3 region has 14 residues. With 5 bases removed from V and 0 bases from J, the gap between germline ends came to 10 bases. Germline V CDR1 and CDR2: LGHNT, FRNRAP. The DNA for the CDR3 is TGTGCTAGTGGTCATGGGGACATGAACACTGAAGCTTTCTTT. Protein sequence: CASGHGDMNTEAFF. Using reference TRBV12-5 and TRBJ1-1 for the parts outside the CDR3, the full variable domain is DARVTQTPRHKVTEMGQEVTMRCQPILGHNTVFWYRQTMMQGLELLAYFRNRAPLDDSGMPKDRFSAEMPDATLATLKIQPSEPRDSAVYFCASGHGDMNTEAFFGQGTRLTVV.

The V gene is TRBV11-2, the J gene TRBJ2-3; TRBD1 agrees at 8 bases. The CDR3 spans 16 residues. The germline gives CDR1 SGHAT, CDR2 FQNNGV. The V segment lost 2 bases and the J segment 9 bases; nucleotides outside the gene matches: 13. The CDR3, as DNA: TGTGCCAGCAGCTTAAGCGCAGGGGGCCATCTGATCACGCAGTATTTT. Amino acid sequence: CASSLSAGGHLITQYF.

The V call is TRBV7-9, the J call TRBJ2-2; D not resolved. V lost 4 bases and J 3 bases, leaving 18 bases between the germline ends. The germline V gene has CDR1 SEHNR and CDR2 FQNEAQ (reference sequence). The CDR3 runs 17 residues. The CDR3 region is CASSSNALTYYTGELFF. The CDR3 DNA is TGTGCCAGCAGCTCCAATGCCCTCACATACTACACCGGGGAGCTGTTTTTT.

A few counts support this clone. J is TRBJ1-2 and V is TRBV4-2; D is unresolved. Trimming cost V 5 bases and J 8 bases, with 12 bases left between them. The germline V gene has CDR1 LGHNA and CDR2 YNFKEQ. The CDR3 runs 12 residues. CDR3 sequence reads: CASSEGGEGYTF. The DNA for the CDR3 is TGTGCCAGCAGCGAAGGCGGAGAGGGCTACACCTTC.

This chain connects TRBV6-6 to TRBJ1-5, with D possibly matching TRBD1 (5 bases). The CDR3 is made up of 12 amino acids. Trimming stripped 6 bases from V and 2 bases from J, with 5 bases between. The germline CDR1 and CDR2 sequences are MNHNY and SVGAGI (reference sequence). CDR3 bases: TGTGCCAGCAGACAGGGCAATCAGCCCCAGCATTTT. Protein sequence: CASRQGNQPQHF.

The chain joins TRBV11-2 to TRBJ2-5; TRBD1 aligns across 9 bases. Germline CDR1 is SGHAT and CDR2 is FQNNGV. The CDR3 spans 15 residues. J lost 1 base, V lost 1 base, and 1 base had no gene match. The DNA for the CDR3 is TGTGCCAGCAGCTTAGGGACAGGGGCCCAAGAGACCCAGTACTTC. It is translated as CASSLGTGAQETQYF. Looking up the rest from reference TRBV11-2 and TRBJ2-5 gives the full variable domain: EAGVAQSPRYKIIEKRQSVAFWCNPISGHATLYWYQQILGQGPKLLIQFQNNGVVDDSQLPKDRFSAERLKGVDSTLKIQPAKLEDSAVYLCASSLGTGAQETQYFGPGTRLLVL.

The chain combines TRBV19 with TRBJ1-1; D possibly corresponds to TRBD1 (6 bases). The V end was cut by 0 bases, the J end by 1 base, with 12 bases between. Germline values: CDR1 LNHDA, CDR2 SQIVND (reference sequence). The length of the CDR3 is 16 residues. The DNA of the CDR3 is TGTGCCAGTAGTATAGACCTAAACAGGGCGAACACTGAAGCTTTCTTT. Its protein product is CASSIDLNRANTEAFF.

CDR3 DNA sequence: TGCGCCAGCAGCCAAGAAGGGGCTAGCGGGGTTCAAGAGACCCAGTACTTC. Its protein product is CASSQEGASGVQETQYF. The rearrangement links TRBV4-1 to TRBJ2-5; TRBD2 matches 9 bases. The length of the CDR3 is 17 residues. CDR1 MGHRA and CDR2 YSYEKL come from the germline V gene. J was trimmed by 2 bases and V by 0 bases; bases with no gene match: 7.

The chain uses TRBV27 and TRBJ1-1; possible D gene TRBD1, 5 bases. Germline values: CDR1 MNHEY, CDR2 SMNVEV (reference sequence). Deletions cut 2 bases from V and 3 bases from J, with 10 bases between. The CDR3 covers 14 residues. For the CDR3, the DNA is TGTGCCAGCAGTTTAGGGGGAATGGACACTGAAGCTTTCTTT. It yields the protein CASSLGGMDTEAFF.

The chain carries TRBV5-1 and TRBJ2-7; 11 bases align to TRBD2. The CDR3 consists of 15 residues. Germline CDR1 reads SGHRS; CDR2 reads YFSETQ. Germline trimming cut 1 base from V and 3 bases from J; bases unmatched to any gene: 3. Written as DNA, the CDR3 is TGCGCCAGCAGCTTGACTAGCGGGAGTTTCTACGAGCAGTACTTC. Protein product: CASSLTSGSFYEQYF.